A selection of T cell receptor beta chains follows, all from one sample in a study of cytomegalovirus exposure and HLA in healthy donors. Method: immunoSEQ multiplex PCR; TCRdb's copy keeps in-frame clones and lacks some. In the table there are 150,000 to 200,000 clones, about 86% of which are singletons. The sequenced material came from PBMCs. These TCRs come from a young woman in good health and CMV-seronegative. CDR3s include the opening cysteine and the closing phenylalanine or tryptophan. The order of the fields is clone size, D gene, V gene, J gene, CDR3 DNA, CDR3 protein. D genes are given only for firm matches. Size values are once, few and many counts, or a class for expanded clones, and some rows have none.

abundance: -; d_gene: TRBD1; v_gene: TRBV29-1; j_gene: TRBJ1-1; CDR3nt: TGCAGCGTGACCCACAGGGGCAACACTGAAGCTTTCTTT; CDR3aa: CSVTHRGNTEAFF
abundance: -; d_gene: TRBD1; v_gene: TRBV9; j_gene: TRBJ2-2; CDR3nt: TGTGCCAGCAGCGAATCAGGGACAGGGGGATTGAGAACCGGGGAGCTGTTTTTT; CDR3aa: CASSESGTGGLRTGELFF
abundance: -; d_gene: -; v_gene: TRBV10-3; j_gene: TRBJ2-2; CDR3nt: TGTGCCATCTCGAGGAACACCGGGGAGCTGTTTTTT; CDR3aa: CAISRNTGELFF
abundance: -; d_gene: -; v_gene: TRBV5-4; j_gene: TRBJ1-2; CDR3nt: TGTGCCAGCAGCTTGGTCCAGGCCGCTAACTATGGCTACACCTTC; CDR3aa: CASSLVQAANYGYTF
abundance: -; d_gene: -; v_gene: TRBV5-6; j_gene: TRBJ1-2; CDR3nt: TGTGCCAGCAGCTTGGGCAATGGGGGGTTAGTAAAATATGGCTACACCTTC; CDR3aa: CASSLGNGGLVKYGYTF
abundance: -; d_gene: TRBD1; v_gene: TRBV5-1; j_gene: TRBJ1-3; CDR3nt: TGCGCCAGCAGCTTAGTAACAGGGGATGAATTACATTTT; CDR3aa: CASSLVTGDELHF
abundance: -; d_gene: TRBD1; v_gene: TRBV28; j_gene: TRBJ1-2; CDR3nt: TGTGCCAGCAGTTTACCCGACAGGGGGATGTATGGCTACACCTTC; CDR3aa: CASSLPDRGMYGYTF
abundance: -; d_gene: TRBD2; v_gene: TRBV7-2; j_gene: TRBJ2-1; CDR3nt: TGTGCCAGCAGCTTAGAAGCGGGGGCCTCCTACAATGAGCAGTTCTTC; CDR3aa: CASSLEAGASYNEQFF
abundance: few; d_gene: -; v_gene: TRBV7-2; j_gene: TRBJ2-7; CDR3nt: TGTGCCAGCAGCTTAACGGGATACGAGCAGTACTTC; CDR3aa: CASSLTGYEQYF
abundance: -; d_gene: TRBD1; v_gene: TRBV4-1; j_gene: TRBJ2-7; CDR3nt: TGCGCCAGCAGCCTCACGACAGGGTTTGGCTACGAGCAGTACTTC; CDR3aa: CASSLTTGFGYEQYF
abundance: -; d_gene: -; v_gene: TRBV2; j_gene: TRBJ1-2; CDR3nt: TGTGCCAGCAGTCCCGCCGGTAGGGCTCAGGGTGGCTACACCTTC; CDR3aa: CASSPAGRAQGGYTF
abundance: -; d_gene: -; v_gene: TRBV18; j_gene: TRBJ1-2; CDR3nt: TGTGCCAGCTCACCACTCCTTTTTGCTAGGGGCTACACCTTC; CDR3aa: CASSPLLFARGYTF
abundance: -; d_gene: TRBD1; v_gene: TRBV27; j_gene: TRBJ1-2; CDR3nt: TGTGCCAGCAGTTTTCGGGAGGGGGCAGGTGGCTACACCTTC; CDR3aa: CASSFREGAGGYTF
abundance: few; d_gene: TRBD1; v_gene: TRBV25-1; j_gene: TRBJ1-6; CDR3nt: TGTGCCAGCGCCTACCAGGGGGCTAATTCACCCCTCCACTTT; CDR3aa: CASAYQGANSPLHF
abundance: few; d_gene: TRBD1; v_gene: TRBV30; j_gene: TRBJ1-4; CDR3nt: TGTGCCTGTGGGGGACAGAATAATGAAAAACTGTTTTTT; CDR3aa: CACGGQNNEKLFF
abundance: -; d_gene: -; v_gene: TRBV7-2; j_gene: TRBJ2-1; CDR3nt: TGTGCCAGCACCACTGGACTATCCTACAATGAGCAGTTCTTC; CDR3aa: CASTTGLSYNEQFF
abundance: -; d_gene: TRBD1; v_gene: TRBV6-6; j_gene: TRBJ1-5; CDR3nt: TGTGCCAGCAGCCCGGGACAGTATCAGCCCCAGCATTTT; CDR3aa: CASSPGQYQPQHF
abundance: -; d_gene: TRBD1; v_gene: TRBV5-4; j_gene: TRBJ1-2; CDR3nt: TGTGCCAGCAGGGGACAGGGGGTACTAAGGTACACCTTC; CDR3aa: CASRGQGVLRYTF
abundance: -; d_gene: -; v_gene: TRBV9; j_gene: TRBJ2-3; CDR3nt: TGTGCCAGCAGCGTAGCGGGGGGCCGCACAGATACGCAGTATTTT; CDR3aa: CASSVAGGRTDTQYF
abundance: -; d_gene: TRBD2; v_gene: TRBV6-4; j_gene: TRBJ2-1; CDR3nt: TGTGCCAGCAGTCTGAATAGCGGGGGGGACTACAATGAGCAGTTCTTC; CDR3aa: CASSLNSGGDYNEQFF
abundance: -; d_gene: TRBD1; v_gene: TRBV5-1; j_gene: TRBJ1-2; CDR3nt: TGCGCCAGCAGCTCGACCGACGAGACAGGGGACTATGGCTACACCTTC; CDR3aa: CASSSTDETGDYGYTF
abundance: once; d_gene: -; v_gene: TRBV29-1; j_gene: TRBJ1-1; CDR3nt: TGCAGCTTCGCGAGTACTGAAGCTTTCTTT; CDR3aa: CSFASTEAFF
abundance: -; d_gene: -; v_gene: TRBV6-5; j_gene: TRBJ1-5; CDR3nt: TGTGCCAGCAGTTTTACAGGGAACCAGCCCCAGCATTTT; CDR3aa: CASSFTGNQPQHF
abundance: -; d_gene: TRBD2; v_gene: TRBV7-3; j_gene: TRBJ2-2; CDR3nt: TGTGCCAGCAGCTCCAAGCGGGGGTCTAGCGGGGAGCTGTTTTTT; CDR3aa: CASSSKRGSSGELFF
abundance: -; d_gene: TRBD1; v_gene: TRBV5-1; j_gene: TRBJ1-2; CDR3nt: TGCGCCAGCAGTCCCGGGACAGGGAGCCTTGGCTACACCTTC; CDR3aa: CASSPGTGSLGYTF
abundance: -; d_gene: -; v_gene: TRBV29-1; j_gene: TRBJ1-1; CDR3nt: TGCAGCGTTGAAAGGCAGGGGATAGGGGACACTGAAGCTTTCTTT; CDR3aa: CSVERQGIGDTEAFF
abundance: -; d_gene: -; v_gene: TRBV9; j_gene: TRBJ1-3; CDR3nt: TGTGCCAGCAGCGTAGGAAGGGGGTCTGGAAACACCATATATTTT; CDR3aa: CASSVGRGSGNTIYF
abundance: -; d_gene: -; v_gene: TRBV6-5; j_gene: TRBJ1-1; CDR3nt: TGTGCCAGCAGTTATTCTAATGGTGAAGCTTTCTTT; CDR3aa: CASSYSNGEAFF
abundance: -; d_gene: -; v_gene: TRBV4-1; j_gene: TRBJ1-2; CDR3nt: TGCGCCAGCAGCCAAGAAGGAAAGGGAGCCAACTATGGCTACACCTTC; CDR3aa: CASSQEGKGANYGYTF
abundance: -; d_gene: -; v_gene: TRBV12-2; j_gene: TRBJ2-3; CDR3nt: TGTGCAAGTCGCTTAGCTCCGTCGGGGGGGTTCAGGGAGATGACGCAGTATTTT; CDR3aa: CASRLAPSGGFREMTQYF
abundance: -; d_gene: TRBD1; v_gene: TRBV6-1; j_gene: TRBJ2-7; CDR3nt: TGTGCCAGCACCGGGAGGGACAGGGGCTACGAGCAGTACTTC; CDR3aa: CASTGRDRGYEQYF
abundance: -; d_gene: TRBD1; v_gene: TRBV7-8; j_gene: TRBJ1-3; CDR3nt: TGTGCCAGCAGCTTACGGAGACCGGGACAGCTTGGAAACACCATATATTTT; CDR3aa: CASSLRRPGQLGNTIYF
abundance: -; d_gene: -; v_gene: TRBV15; j_gene: TRBJ1-1; CDR3nt: TGTGCCACCAGCAGAGATCGAGAGTCACCTAACACTGAAGCTTTCTTT; CDR3aa: CATSRDRESPNTEAFF
abundance: -; d_gene: TRBD2; v_gene: TRBV7-9; j_gene: TRBJ2-7; CDR3nt: TGTGCCAGCAGTCACACACAAGCGGGGGCCTACGAGCAGTACTTC; CDR3aa: CASSHTQAGAYEQYF
abundance: -; d_gene: -; v_gene: TRBV5-4; j_gene: TRBJ2-1; CDR3nt: TGTGCCAGCAGCTTGGTACAGGGCTCGTATTACAATGAGCAGTTCTTC; CDR3aa: CASSLVQGSYYNEQFF
abundance: -; d_gene: TRBD2; v_gene: TRBV18; j_gene: TRBJ2-2; CDR3nt: TGTGCCAGCTCCGCCCTGGGGGGGACGAACACCGGGGAGCTGTTTTTT; CDR3aa: CASSALGGTNTGELFF
abundance: -; d_gene: TRBD2; v_gene: TRBV6-4; j_gene: TRBJ2-2; CDR3nt: TGTGCCAGCAGTGACTCGACTAGCGGGGCCGGGGAGCTGTTTTTT; CDR3aa: CASSDSTSGAGELFF
abundance: -; d_gene: -; v_gene: TRBV4-3; j_gene: TRBJ2-1; CDR3nt: TGCGCCAGCAGCCACCTCGCCCGAGGGGGTTCCTACAATGAGCAGTTCTTC; CDR3aa: CASSHLARGGSYNEQFF
abundance: -; d_gene: -; v_gene: TRBV6-1; j_gene: TRBJ1-3; CDR3nt: TGTGCCAGCAGTGAATTCCACAGGGTACTCTCTGGAAACACCATATATTTT; CDR3aa: CASSEFHRVLSGNTIYF
abundance: -; d_gene: -; v_gene: TRBV27; j_gene: TRBJ2-1; CDR3nt: TGTGCCAGCAGTACTACCTACAATGAGCAGTTCTTC; CDR3aa: CASSTTYNEQFF
abundance: -; d_gene: -; v_gene: TRBV7-9; j_gene: TRBJ1-6; CDR3nt: TGTGCCAGCACAGGAAGCGGGCAGGGAAATTCACCCCTCCACTTT; CDR3aa: CASTGSGQGNSPLHF
abundance: -; d_gene: -; v_gene: TRBV30; j_gene: TRBJ1-1; CDR3nt: TGTGCCTGGAGTGTCTCCAGGAACACTGAAGCTTTCTTT; CDR3aa: CAWSVSRNTEAFF
abundance: -; d_gene: -; v_gene: TRBV4-3; j_gene: TRBJ1-5; CDR3nt: TGCGCCAGCAGCCAAGATTTCGCAGCAGGGTACCACAATCAGCCCCAGCATTTT; CDR3aa: CASSQDFAAGYHNQPQHF
abundance: few; d_gene: -; v_gene: TRBV6-5; j_gene: TRBJ1-1; CDR3nt: TGTGCCAGCAGTTACCCGGGGTCTGAAGCTTTCTTT; CDR3aa: CASSYPGSEAFF
abundance: -; d_gene: -; v_gene: TRBV18; j_gene: TRBJ2-1; CDR3nt: TGTGCCAGCTCACCGCAGAGGAAGAACAATGAGCAGTTCTTC; CDR3aa: CASSPQRKNNEQFF
abundance: -; d_gene: -; v_gene: TRBV18; j_gene: TRBJ2-2; CDR3nt: TGTGCCAGCTCACCCTCCGGGACAAGTGCCACCGGGGAGCTGTTTTTT; CDR3aa: CASSPSGTSATGELFF
abundance: once; d_gene: TRBD1; v_gene: TRBV12-5; j_gene: TRBJ1-2; CDR3nt: TGTGCTAGTGGTACGACAGGGTATATGGGCTACACCTTC; CDR3aa: CASGTTGYMGYTF
abundance: -; d_gene: -; v_gene: TRBV6-5; j_gene: TRBJ2-1; CDR3nt: TGTGCCAGCAGTTACTTGACAGGTGGGGGCTACAATGAGCAGTTCTTC; CDR3aa: CASSYLTGGGYNEQFF
abundance: -; d_gene: -; v_gene: TRBV15; j_gene: TRBJ1-5; CDR3nt: TGTGCCACCAGCACCCAGGTCCTTCAACCCCAGCATTTT; CDR3aa: CATSTQVLQPQHF
abundance: -; d_gene: TRBD1; v_gene: TRBV9; j_gene: TRBJ2-7; CDR3nt: TGTGCCAGCAGCCTGTGGGACAGGGTGGGTGAGCAGTACTTC; CDR3aa: CASSLWDRVGEQYF